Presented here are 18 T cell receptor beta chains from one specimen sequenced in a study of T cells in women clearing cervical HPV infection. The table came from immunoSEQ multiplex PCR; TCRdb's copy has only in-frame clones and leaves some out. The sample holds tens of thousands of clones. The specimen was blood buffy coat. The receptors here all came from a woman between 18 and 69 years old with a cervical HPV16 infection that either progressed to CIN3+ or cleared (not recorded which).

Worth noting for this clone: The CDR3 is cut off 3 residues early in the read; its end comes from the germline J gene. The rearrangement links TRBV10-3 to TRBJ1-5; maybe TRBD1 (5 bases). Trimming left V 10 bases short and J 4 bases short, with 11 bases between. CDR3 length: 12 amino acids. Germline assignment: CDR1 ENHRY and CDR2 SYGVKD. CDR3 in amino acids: CATRQSNQPQHF. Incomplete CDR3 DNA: TGTGCCACCCGACAGTCTAATCAGCCC.

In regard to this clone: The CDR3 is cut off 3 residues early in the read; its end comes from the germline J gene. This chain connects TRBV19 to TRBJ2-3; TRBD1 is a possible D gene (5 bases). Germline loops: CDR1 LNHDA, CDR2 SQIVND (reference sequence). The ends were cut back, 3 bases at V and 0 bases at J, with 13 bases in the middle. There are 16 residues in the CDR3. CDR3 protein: CASSMGQDSSTDTQYF. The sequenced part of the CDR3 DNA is TGTGCCAGTAGTATGGGTCAAGACAGTAGCACAGATACG.

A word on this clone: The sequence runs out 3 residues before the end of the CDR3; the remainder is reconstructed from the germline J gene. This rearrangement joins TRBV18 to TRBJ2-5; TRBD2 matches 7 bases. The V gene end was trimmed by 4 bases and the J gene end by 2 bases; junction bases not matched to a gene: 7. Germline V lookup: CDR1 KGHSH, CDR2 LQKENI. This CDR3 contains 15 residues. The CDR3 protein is CASSLGGGLQETQYF. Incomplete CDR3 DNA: TGTGCCAGCTCACTAGGTGGGGGACTACAAGAGACC.

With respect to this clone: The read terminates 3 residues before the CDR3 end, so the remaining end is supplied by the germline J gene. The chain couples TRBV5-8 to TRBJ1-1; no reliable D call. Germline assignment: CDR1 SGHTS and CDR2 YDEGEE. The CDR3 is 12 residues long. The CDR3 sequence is CASSRRREGAFF. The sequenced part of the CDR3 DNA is TGTGCCAGCAGCCGCCGGAGAGAAGGG.

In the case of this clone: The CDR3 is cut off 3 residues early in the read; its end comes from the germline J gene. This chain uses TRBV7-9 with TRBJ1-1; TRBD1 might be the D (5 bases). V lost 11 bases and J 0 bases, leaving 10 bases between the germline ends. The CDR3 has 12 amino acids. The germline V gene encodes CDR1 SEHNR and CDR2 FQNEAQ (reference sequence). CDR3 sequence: CALQGLNTEAFF. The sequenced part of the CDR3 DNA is TGTGCCCTTCAGGGCCTGAACACTGAA.

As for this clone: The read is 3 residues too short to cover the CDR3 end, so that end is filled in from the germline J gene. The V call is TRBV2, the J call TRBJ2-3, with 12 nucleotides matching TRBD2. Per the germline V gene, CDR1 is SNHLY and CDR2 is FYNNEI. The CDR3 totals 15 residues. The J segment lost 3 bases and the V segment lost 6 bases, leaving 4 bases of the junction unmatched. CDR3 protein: CASRALAGGTDTQYF. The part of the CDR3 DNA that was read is TGTGCCAGCAGGGCACTAGCGGGGGGTACAGATACG. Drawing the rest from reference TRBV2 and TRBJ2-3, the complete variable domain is EPEVTQTPSHQVTQMGQEVILRCVPISNHLYFYWYRQILGQKVEFLVSFYNNEISEKSEIFDDQFSVERPDGSNFTLKIRSTKLEDSAMYFCASRALAGGTDTQYFGPGTRLTVL.

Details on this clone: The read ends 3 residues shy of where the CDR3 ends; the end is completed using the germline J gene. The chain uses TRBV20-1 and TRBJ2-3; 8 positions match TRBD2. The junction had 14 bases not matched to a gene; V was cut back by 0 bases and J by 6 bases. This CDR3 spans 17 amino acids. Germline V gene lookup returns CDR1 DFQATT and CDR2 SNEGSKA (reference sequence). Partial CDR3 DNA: TGCAGTGCTAGAGATTATGCAAGCGGGAGTCGTTTGGATACG. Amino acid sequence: CSARDYASGSRLDT. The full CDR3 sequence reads CSARDYASGSRLDTQYF.

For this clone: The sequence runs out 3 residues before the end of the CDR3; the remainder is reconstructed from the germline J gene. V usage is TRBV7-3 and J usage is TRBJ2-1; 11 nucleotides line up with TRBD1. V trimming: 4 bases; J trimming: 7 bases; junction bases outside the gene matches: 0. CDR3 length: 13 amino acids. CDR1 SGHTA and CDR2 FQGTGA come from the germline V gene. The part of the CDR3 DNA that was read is TGTGCCAGCAGCTGGGACAGGGGGAATGAG. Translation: CASSWDRGNE. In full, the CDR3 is CASSWDRGNEQFF.

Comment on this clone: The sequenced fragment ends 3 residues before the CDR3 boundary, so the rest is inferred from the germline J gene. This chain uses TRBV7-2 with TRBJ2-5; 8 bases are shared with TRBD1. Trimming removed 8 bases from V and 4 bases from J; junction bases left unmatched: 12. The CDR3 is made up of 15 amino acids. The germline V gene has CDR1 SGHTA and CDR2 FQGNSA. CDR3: CASGLGTGEGETQYF. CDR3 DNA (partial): TGTGCCAGCGGCCTAGGGACAGGAGAAGGAGAGACC.

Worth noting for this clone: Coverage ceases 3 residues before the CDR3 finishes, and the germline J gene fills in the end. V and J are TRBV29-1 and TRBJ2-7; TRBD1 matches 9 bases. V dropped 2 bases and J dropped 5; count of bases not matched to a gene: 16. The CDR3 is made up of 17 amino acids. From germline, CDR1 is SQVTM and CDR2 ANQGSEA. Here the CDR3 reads CSVESPVGTGFVNEQYF. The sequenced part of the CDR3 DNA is TGCAGCGTTGAATCCCCTGTCGGGACAGGGTTCGTGAACGAG.

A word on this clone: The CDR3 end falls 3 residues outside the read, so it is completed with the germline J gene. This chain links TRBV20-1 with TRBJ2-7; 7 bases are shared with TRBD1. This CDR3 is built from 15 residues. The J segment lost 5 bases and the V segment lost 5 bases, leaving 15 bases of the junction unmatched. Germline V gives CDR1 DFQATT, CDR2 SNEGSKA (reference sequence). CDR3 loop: CSAANARQGSDEQYF. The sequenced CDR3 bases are TGCAGTGCTGCCAACGCCCGACAGGGTTCGGACGAG.

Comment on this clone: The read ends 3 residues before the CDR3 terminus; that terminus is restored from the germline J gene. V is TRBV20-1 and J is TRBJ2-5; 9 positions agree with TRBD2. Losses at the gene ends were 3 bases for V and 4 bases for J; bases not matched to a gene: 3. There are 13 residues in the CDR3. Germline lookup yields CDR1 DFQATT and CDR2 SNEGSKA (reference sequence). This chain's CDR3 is CSARAGGGETQYF. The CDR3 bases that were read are TGCAGTGCTAGGGCGGGGGGGGGAGAGACC.

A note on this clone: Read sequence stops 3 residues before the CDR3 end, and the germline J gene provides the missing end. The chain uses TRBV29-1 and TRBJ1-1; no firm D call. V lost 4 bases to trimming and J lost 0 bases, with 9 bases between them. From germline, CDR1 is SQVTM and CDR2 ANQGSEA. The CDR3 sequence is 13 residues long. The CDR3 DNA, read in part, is TGCAGCGTTGTTCTAGATGTGAACACTGAA. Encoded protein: CSVVLDVNTE. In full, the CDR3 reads CSVVLDVNTEAFF.

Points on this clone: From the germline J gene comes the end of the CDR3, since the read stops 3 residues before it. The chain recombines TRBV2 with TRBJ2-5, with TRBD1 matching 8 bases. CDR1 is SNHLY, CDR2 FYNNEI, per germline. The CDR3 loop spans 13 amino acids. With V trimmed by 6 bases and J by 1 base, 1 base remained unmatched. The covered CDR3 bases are TGTGCCAGCAGAGGACAGGGCCAAGAGACC. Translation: CASRGQGQET. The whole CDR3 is CASRGQGQETQYF.

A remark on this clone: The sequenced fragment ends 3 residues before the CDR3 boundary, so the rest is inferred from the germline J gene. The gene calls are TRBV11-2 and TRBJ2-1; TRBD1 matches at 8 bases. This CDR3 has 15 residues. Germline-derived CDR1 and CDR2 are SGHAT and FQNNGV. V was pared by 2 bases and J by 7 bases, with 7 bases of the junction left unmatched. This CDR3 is CASSLIDRGKNEQFF. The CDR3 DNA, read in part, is TGTGCCAGCAGCTTAATAGACAGGGGAAAAAATGAG.

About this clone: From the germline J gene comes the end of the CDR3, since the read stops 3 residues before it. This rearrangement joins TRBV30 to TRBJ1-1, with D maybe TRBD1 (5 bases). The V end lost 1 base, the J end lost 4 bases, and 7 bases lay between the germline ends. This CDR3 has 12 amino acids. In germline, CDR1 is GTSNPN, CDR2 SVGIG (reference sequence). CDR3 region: CAWSAGITEAFF. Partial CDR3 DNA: TGTGCCTGGAGTGCAGGGATCACTGAA.

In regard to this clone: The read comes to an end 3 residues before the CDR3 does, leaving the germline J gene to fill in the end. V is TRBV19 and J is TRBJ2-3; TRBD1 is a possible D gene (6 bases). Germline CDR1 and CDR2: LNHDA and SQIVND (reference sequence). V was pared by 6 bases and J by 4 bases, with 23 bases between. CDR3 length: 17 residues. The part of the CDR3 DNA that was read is TGTGCCAGTAGCCTTCGTGGACAGTCGAGGGATTCAGATACG. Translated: CASSLRGQSRDSDT. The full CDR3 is CASSLRGQSRDSDTQYF.

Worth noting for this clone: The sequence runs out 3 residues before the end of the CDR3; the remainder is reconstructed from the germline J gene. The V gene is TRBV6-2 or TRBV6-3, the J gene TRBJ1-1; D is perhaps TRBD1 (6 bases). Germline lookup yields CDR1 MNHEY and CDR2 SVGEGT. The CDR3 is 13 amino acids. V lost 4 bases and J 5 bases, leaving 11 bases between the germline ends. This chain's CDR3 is CASSSDRRTEAFF. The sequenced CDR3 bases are TGTGCCAGCAGTTCGGACAGACGTACTGAA.